A single sample is the source of the 31 T cell receptor beta chains below, sequenced in a study of Graves' ophthalmopathy and Graves' hyperthyroidism. Amplified material comprised TCR beta CDR3 regions derived from RNA transcripts. HTBI primers were employed in first-round RT-PCR, then a second-round multiplex PCR followed. TCRdb used MiXCR to reprocess the multiplex PCR reads, holding one entry per CDR3 protein. The data hold hundreds of thousands of distinct CDR3 sequences, with around a fifth observed a single time. Sequenced sample: peripheral blood. These receptors were taken from a woman aged 18-35 years with stable Graves' hyperthyroidism.

This clonotype came up many times. The CDR3 carries no conserved terminal phenylalanine or tryptophan, so it likely arises from a read error. This rearrangement joins TRBV20-1 to TRBJ2-7; the D is unclear. Trimming left V 6 bases short and J 6 bases short, with 15 bases between. Germline V gene data show CDR1 as DFQATT and CDR2 as SNEGSKA (reference sequence). The CDR3 has 12 amino acids. CDR3 in amino acids: CSARVRSREQYL. In DNA form, the CDR3 reads TGCAGTGCCCGAGTGAGGTCACGCGAGCAGTACCTC.

Remarks on this clonotype: A much larger clonotype is one base distant, so this may be a read error. The rearrangement joins TRBV12-3 or TRBV12-4 to TRBJ1-2, with 7 bases fitting TRBD1. V trimming: 5 bases; J trimming: 10 bases; junction bases outside the gene matches: 13. The CDR3 sequence is 14 residues long. The CDR3 spells CASSTGTVRGDYTF. As DNA, the CDR3 is TGTGCCAGCAGTACCGGGACAGTCCGGGGAGACTACACCTTC.

In this sample, this clonotype turned up many times. The J gene is TRBJ2-7, the V gene TRBV6-2 or TRBV6-3; the D is unclear. The length of the CDR3 is 14 residues. The V and J ends lost 1 base and 0 bases respectively, with 7 bases between them. Germline CDR1 is MNHEY and CDR2 is SVGEGT. The DNA of the CDR3 is TGTGCCAGCAGTTACTTGCGCGGCTCCTACGAGCAGTACTTC. As protein: CASSYLRGSYEQYF.

Ten or more counts support this clonotype. The V call is TRBV6-5, the J call TRBJ1-5, with 7 bases fitting TRBD1. V lost 6 bases, J lost 6 bases, and 8 bases stayed unmatched. This CDR3 region has 14 residues. The germline V gene has CDR1 MNHEY and CDR2 SVGAGI. The CDR3 DNA follows: TGTGCCAGCAGCACTGACAGGGATGTTCAGCCCCAGCATTTT. It translates to CASSTDRDVQPQHF.

At least ten counts were recorded for this clonotype. The gene calls are TRBV20-1 and TRBJ2-7; D might be TRBD1 (6 bases). The CDR3 is made up of 13 amino acids. From germline, CDR1 is DFQATT and CDR2 SNEGSKA (reference sequence). The V end was cut by 6 bases, the J end by 1 base, with 13 bases between. This CDR3 reads CSANQGQSYEQYF. DNA of the CDR3: TGCAGTGCCAATCAAGGACAGTCCTACGAGCAGTACTTC.

The table lists this clonotype with many counts. The chain is built from TRBV7-3 and TRBJ2-2; 9 positions agree with TRBD1. The CDR3 contains 13 residues. Germline loops: CDR1 SGHTA, CDR2 FQGTGA. V lost 5 bases and J lost 7; bases outside the gene matches: 2. CDR3 DNA sequence: TGTGCCAGCAGCCCGACAGGGGGCGGGGAGCTGTTTTTT. Protein sequence: CASSPTGGGELFF.

This clonotype occurred many times. This chain links TRBV4-1 with TRBJ1-1, with a possible D match to TRBD1 (5 bases). This CDR3 has 15 residues. The germline V gene has CDR1 MGHRA and CDR2 YSYEKL. V shed 1 base and J shed 1 base, with 10 bases lying between them. CDR3 DNA sequence: TGCGCCAGCAGCCAAGCCATCGGGGGGAACACTGAAGCTTTCTTT. Residues: CASSQAIGGNTEAFF.

J is TRBJ1-1 and V is TRBV28, with a tentative D call TRBD1 (5 bases). The germline V gene encodes CDR1 MDHEN and CDR2 SYDVKM. Trimming removed 4 bases from V and 4 bases from J, with 22 bases in between. The CDR3 consists of 17 residues. The CDR3 region has the DNA TGTGCCAGCAGTTCCCCAGGGCAGGGCGAATGGCTCACTGAAGCTTTCTTT. Its translation: CASSSPGQGEWLTEAFF.

This clonotype was seen at least ten times. The V call is TRBV19, the J call TRBJ1-6; D gene uncertain. This CDR3 contains 13 residues. Deletions cut 4 bases from V and 4 bases from J, with 5 bases between. CDR1 LNHDA and CDR2 SQIVND come from the germline V gene (reference sequence). This chain's CDR3 is CASSTEYNSPLHF. DNA of the CDR3: TGTGCCAGTAGTACCGAGTATAATTCACCCCTCCACTTT.

This clonotype has just a few counts. The V call is TRBV12-3 or TRBV12-4, the J call TRBJ1-5; no clear D. The CDR3 has 13 amino acids. V lost 5 bases and J 7 bases, leaving 12 bases between the germline ends. As DNA, the CDR3 is TGTGCCAGCAGTCTACAAACAGAACAGCCCCAGCATTTT. This codes for CASSLQTEQPQHF.

This clonotype was counted ten times or more. CDR3: CASSRLAGVGTGELFF. In nucleotides, the CDR3 is TGTGCCAGCAGCAGACTAGCGGGAGTCGGGACCGGGGAGCTGTTTTTT. J is TRBJ2-2 and V is TRBV12-3 or TRBV12-4; the match to TRBD2 covers 12 bases. J was trimmed by 5 bases and V by 6 bases; bases with no gene match: 7. The CDR3 contains 16 residues.

V and J are TRBV6-1 and TRBJ1-6; D is undetermined. The CDR3 contains 16 residues. From germline, CDR1 is MNHNS and CDR2 SASEGT. V shed 6 bases and J shed 0 bases, with 12 bases lying between them. The CDR3 region is CASSPGPSSYNSPLHF. The CDR3, as DNA: TGTGCCAGCAGCCCGGGCCCAAGCTCCTATAATTCACCCCTCCACTTT.

This chain links TRBV30 with TRBJ1-5, with D unclear. This CDR3 contains 14 residues. Germline values: CDR1 GTSNPN, CDR2 SVGIG (reference sequence). V lost 2 bases to trimming and J lost 3 bases, with 11 bases between them. CDR3 protein: CAWSRGDANQPQHF. In nucleotides, the CDR3 is TGTGCCTGGAGTCGTGGCGACGCCAATCAGCCCCAGCATTTT.

This clonotype occurred many times. The V gene is TRBV5-1, the J gene TRBJ2-2; no clear D. Germline assignment: CDR1 SGHRS and CDR2 YFSETQ. The CDR3 consists of 15 residues. The V and J ends lost 0 bases and 6 bases respectively, with 12 bases between them. As DNA, the CDR3 is TGCGCCAGCAGCTTGGCCGTACAGTGGGCCGGGGAGCTGTTTTTT. This gives the protein CASSLAVQWAGELFF. The full variable domain, completed using reference TRBV5-1 and TRBJ2-2, is KAGVTQTPRYLIKTRGQQVTLSCSPISGHRSVSWYQQTPGQGLQFLFEYFSETQRNKGNFPGRFSGRQFSNSRSEMNVSTLELGDSALYLCASSLAVQWAGELFFGEGSRLTVL.

This chain connects TRBV6-1 to TRBJ2-1; weak D call: TRBD2 (5 bases). In germline, CDR1 is MNHNS, CDR2 SASEGT. Trimming stripped 3 bases from V and 5 bases from J, with 11 bases between. The CDR3 covers 14 residues. CDR3 protein: CASSEASINNEQFF. CDR3 in DNA: TGTGCCAGCAGTGAGGCTAGCATAAACAATGAGCAGTTCTTC.

At least ten counts were recorded for this clonotype. The J gene is TRBJ1-1, the V gene TRBV5-1; no clear D gene. Trimming shortened V by 2 bases and J by 0 bases, and 5 bases separated the two germline ends. Germline loops: CDR1 SGHRS, CDR2 YFSETQ. The CDR3 contains 13 residues. CDR3 bases: TGCGCCAGCAGCTTCGGTATGAACACTGAAGCTTTCTTT. Protein product: CASSFGMNTEAFF.

In this sample, this clonotype turned up a few times. Being one base from a much bigger clone, this may be a read error. This chain connects TRBV28 to TRBJ1-6, with D unclear. Germline CDR1 MDHEN, CDR2 SYDVKM. CDR3 length: 15 residues. The CDR3 region is CAGSPLVSYNSPLHF. For the CDR3, the DNA is TGTGCCGGCAGTCCTTTGGTGTCCTATAATTCACCCCTCCACTTT.

The chain links TRBV12-3 or TRBV12-4 to TRBJ1-1; a possible D gene is TRBD1 (5 bases). The CDR3 runs to 14 residues. Trimming left V 7 bases short and J 4 bases short, with 16 bases between. For the CDR3, the DNA is TGTGCCAGCACCCGGACGGGGGGAGTCACTGAAGCTTTCTTT. Translated: CASTRTGGVTEAFF.

At least ten counts were recorded for this clonotype. The chain is built from TRBV19 and TRBJ1-2; no clear D. CDR3 length equals 13 residues. Germline-derived CDR1 and CDR2 are LNHDA and SQIVND (reference sequence). Trimming took 3 bases from V and 6 from J, leaving 11 bases between them. CDR3 loop: CASSIRSSNGYTF. In DNA form, the CDR3 reads TGTGCCAGTAGTATTCGCAGCTCTAATGGCTACACCTTC.

This clonotype was recorded at least ten times. The J gene is TRBJ1-5, the V gene TRBV12-3 or TRBV12-4; 10 nucleotides match TRBD1. The CDR3 is 15 residues long. The ends lost 5 bases at V and 7 bases at J; junction bases unmatched: 8. CDR3 sequence: CASSPGTGVVQPQHF. The CDR3 bases are TGTGCCAGCAGTCCCGGGACAGGGGTGGTGCAGCCCCAGCATTTT.

The table lists this clonotype with many counts. V is TRBV29-1 and J is TRBJ1-5; TRBD1 might be the D (6 bases). Germline CDR1 SQVTM, CDR2 ANQGSEA. Trimming cost V 6 bases and J 6 bases, with 12 bases left between them. The CDR3 spans 12 residues. Written as DNA, the CDR3 is TGCAGCGTAGGAGTAGGGGGTCAGCCCCAGCATTTT. This sequence encodes CSVGVGGQPQHF. The complete variable domain, with remaining parts taken from reference TRBV29-1 and TRBJ1-5, reads SAVISQKPSRDICQRGTSLTIQCQVDSQVTMMFWYRQQPGQSLTLIATANQGSEATYESGFVIDKFPISRPNLTFSTLTVSNMSPEDSSIYLCSVGVGGQPQHFGDGTRLSIL.

A word on this clonotype: This may be a read error: a much more frequent sequence differs by one nucleotide. This rearrangement joins TRBV10-3 to TRBJ1-2; D is perhaps TRBD1 (6 bases). CDR1 and CDR2 (germline): ENHRY, SYGVKD. The CDR3 loop spans 13 amino acids. The CDR3: CAITSGHLYGHTF. CDR3 DNA sequence: TGTGCCATCACTTCGGGACACCTCTATGGCCACACCTTC.

Many counts were recorded for this clonotype. The genes are TRBV5-5 and TRBJ1-3, with TRBD1 identical over 7 bases. The CDR3 contains 13 residues. V lost 5 bases and J lost 4; bases outside the gene matches: 3. CDR1 and CDR2 (germline): SGHKS, YYEKEE (reference sequence). CDR3 residues: CASRQGRGNTIYF. The DNA of the CDR3 is TGTGCCAGCAGACAGGGGAGAGGAAACACCATATATTTT. Supplemented by reference TRBV5-5 and TRBJ1-3, the full variable domain reads DAGVTQSPTHLIKTRGQQVTLRCSPISGHKSVSWYQQVLGQGPQFIFQYYEKEERGRGNFPDRFSARQFPNYSSELNVNALLLGDSALYLCASRQGRGNTIYFGEGSWLTVV.

The sample holds a few counts of this clonotype. The gene calls are TRBV24-1 and TRBJ2-5; the D gene is possibly TRBD2 (6 bases). Trimming removed 1 base at V and 5 bases at J, with 13 bases between. The CDR3 extends over 15 amino acids. CDR1 is KGHDR, CDR2 SFDVKD, per germline. The CDR3 DNA reads as TGTGCCACCAGTGATTTATTCGGGGGTCGCGAGACCCAGTACTTC. Amino acid sequence: CATSDLFGGRETQYF.

This clonotype was counted many times. V usage is TRBV6-1 and J usage is TRBJ1-1; D not certain. Trimming shortened V by 8 bases and J by 4 bases, and 8 bases separated the two germline ends. CDR3 size: 11 residues. Germline values: CDR1 MNHNS, CDR2 SASEGT. DNA of the CDR3: TGTGCCAGCTCAATTGGCACTGAAGCTTTCTTT. This encodes CASSIGTEAFF.

This clonotype was observed many times. The chain employs TRBV5-1 and TRBJ2-5; TRBD2 aligns across 8 bases. The CDR3 has 16 amino acids. V dropped 0 bases and J dropped 0; count of bases not matched to a gene: 4. Germline V lookup: CDR1 SGHRS, CDR2 YFSETQ. The CDR3 nucleotides are TGCGCCAGCAGCTTGGTGTCTAGCGGGTACCAAGAGACCCAGTACTTC. This translates into CASSLVSSGYQETQYF.

This clonotype was recorded many times. The chain is built from TRBV20-1 and TRBJ2-5; TRBD2 aligns across 8 bases. The V gene end was trimmed by 3 bases and the J gene end by 2 bases; junction bases not matched to a gene: 5. Germline CDR1 and CDR2: DFQATT and SNEGSKA (reference sequence). The CDR3 is 14 residues long. This CDR3 is CSARVGLGQETQYF. Written as DNA, the CDR3 is TGCAGTGCTAGGGTGGGACTAGGGCAAGAGACCCAGTACTTC.

This rearrangement joins TRBV11-2 to TRBJ1-2; no clear D gene. The CDR3 is 14 amino acids. Per germline, CDR1 SGHAT and CDR2 FQNNGV. The V gene lost 1 base and the J gene lost 8 bases, with 14 bases spanning the gap. The CDR3 loop is CASSLGEYSDGYTF. Written as DNA, the CDR3 is TGTGCCAGCAGCTTAGGGGAATATAGTGACGGCTACACCTTC.

This clonotype was recorded at least ten times. The chain links TRBV4-1 to TRBJ2-7; D may be TRBD2 (6 bases). This CDR3 spans 15 amino acids. The V gene's germline CDR1 is MGHRA and CDR2 YSYEKL. V lost 4 bases, J lost 1 base, and 14 bases lay in between. As DNA, the CDR3 is TGCGCCAGCAGCCTTCGGGAGAGTGGGTCCTACGAGCAGTACTTC. It encodes CASSLRESGSYEQYF.

This clonotype showed up many times. The rearrangement links TRBV12-3 or TRBV12-4 to TRBJ2-5, with TRBD1 identical over 7 bases. This CDR3 is 14 amino acids long. Trimming at V came to 7 bases and at J to 5 bases, leaving 10 bases not matched to a gene. The CDR3 nucleotides are TGTGCCAGCACCAGAGACAGGGCGTGGGAGACCCAGTACTTC. Translated: CASTRDRAWETQYF.

Turning to this clonotype: A junction boundary mismatches the germline segment, possibly from a read error. This chain links TRBV6-5 with TRBJ2-5; D not resolved. Germline CDR1 and CDR2: MNHEY and SVGAGI. The CDR3 loop spans 14 amino acids. This CDR3 is CASSYSTLQETKYF. CDR3 DNA sequence: TGTGCCAGCAGTTACTCAACGCTCCAAGAGACCAAGTACTTC.